Listed here are 31 T cell receptor beta chains from one sample, sequenced in a study of T cell changes during pregnancy in multiple sclerosis. The repertoire was sequenced with immunoSEQ multiplex PCR; TCRdb's copy has only in-frame clones and lacks some. The data show around 71,000 clones, around nine tenths seen once. Sequences were derived from peripheral blood, sampled in the third trimester of pregnancy. Source of these receptors: a female donor with multiple sclerosis, enrolled in a pregnancy study.

This sequence joins TRBV7-2 and TRBJ1-5; 9 positions match TRBD1. Germline lookup yields CDR1 SGHTA and CDR2 FQGNSA. The trim removed 5 bases at V and 7 bases at J, leaving 6 bases unmatched. The CDR3 extends over 14 amino acids. CDR3 coding DNA: TGTGCCAGCAGCCCGGACAGGGGAGCACAGCCCCAGCATTTT. It codes for CASSPDRGAQPQHF.

The rearrangement joins TRBV27 to TRBJ2-4; TRBD1 matches 9 bases. Germline CDR1 reads MNHEY; CDR2 reads SMNVEV (reference sequence). The CDR3 has 14 residues. Unmatched junction bases numbered 6, after V lost 3 bases and J lost 9 bases. The CDR3 region is CASSFRQGEGIQYF. The CDR3 DNA follows: TGTGCCAGCAGTTTTCGACAGGGGGAGGGCATTCAGTACTTC.

The chain uses TRBV2 and TRBJ1-2; the match to TRBD1 covers 7 bases. Germline V lookup: CDR1 SNHLY, CDR2 FYNNEI. V lost 4 bases, J lost 7 bases, and 6 bases stayed unmatched. The CDR3 length is 13 residues. The CDR3 spells CASSGRGDGGYTF. Here the CDR3 DNA reads TGTGCCAGCAGTGGCAGGGGGGACGGTGGCTACACCTTC.

This clone showed up just once. The chain joins TRBV30 to TRBJ2-3; tentative D call: TRBD2 (5 bases). V was shortened by 3 bases and J by 0 bases, with 7 bases between the two germline ends. CDR1 GTSNPN and CDR2 SVGIG come from the germline V gene (reference sequence). The CDR3 extends over 13 amino acids. CDR3 DNA: TGTGCCTGGAGCCGGACTAGCACAGATACGCAGTATTTT. This sequence encodes CAWSRTSTDTQYF.

The CDR3 reads CASSLAVSSYEQYF. CDR3 sequence (DNA): TGCGCCAGCAGCTTGGCGGTAAGCTCCTACGAGCAGTACTTC. This sequence joins TRBV5-1 and TRBJ2-7; D is ambiguous. V lost 0 bases and J lost 0, with 7 bases in between. In germline, CDR1 is SGHRS, CDR2 YFSETQ. The length of the CDR3 is 14 residues. The full variable domain, in which reference TRBV5-1 and TRBJ2-7 provide the parts outside the CDR3, is KAGVTQTPRYLIKTRGQQVTLSCSPISGHRSVSWYQQTPGQGLQFLFEYFSETQRNKGNFPGRFSGRQFSNSRSEMNVSTLELGDSALYLCASSLAVSSYEQYFGPGTRLTVT.

The J gene is TRBJ2-1, the V gene TRBV21-1; TRBD2, the D gene given by the table, was not confirmed from the DNA. TRBV21-1 is noted as a pseudogene. The CDR3 consists of 18 residues. For the CDR3, the DNA is TGTGCCAGCGGGGAGGGACTAGCGGGAGGGCGGGTATCCAATGAGCAGTTCTTC. Translation gives CASGEGLAGGRVSNEQFF.

In its sample, this clone was seen once. The CDR3 here is CAWSVEREIYEQYF. CDR3 nucleotides: TGTGCCTGGAGTGTCGAGCGGGAGATATACGAGCAGTACTTC. V and J are TRBV30 and TRBJ2-7; 8 positions match TRBD2. The V and J ends lost 0 bases and 4 bases, in that order; junction bases with no gene match: 5. Germline loops: CDR1 GTSNPN, CDR2 SVGIG (reference sequence). The CDR3 has 14 residues.

The table lists this clone with a few counts. The V gene is TRBV30, the J gene TRBJ1-1; 11 nucleotides line up with TRBD1. CDR1 and CDR2 from the germline V gene are GTSNPN and SVGIG (reference sequence). Germline trimming cut 3 bases from V and 3 bases from J; bases unmatched to any gene: 3. The CDR3 is 14 amino acids. The CDR3 region has the DNA TGTGCCTGGAGGGACAGGGGGCAGTACACTGAAGCTTTCTTT. Encoded protein: CAWRDRGQYTEAFF.

This clone was observed a single time. The chain uses TRBV5-1 and TRBJ2-7; D might be TRBD1 (6 bases). Germline V gives CDR1 SGHRS, CDR2 YFSETQ. This CDR3 has 12 residues. The ends were cut back, 0 bases at V and 6 bases at J, with 7 bases in the middle. CDR3 sequence: CASSLVQGEQYF. The CDR3 nucleotides read TGCGCCAGCAGCTTGGTACAGGGCGAGCAGTACTTC.

The chain has TRBV9 and TRBJ1-3; D unresolved. V lost 0 bases and J 0 bases, leaving 13 bases between the germline ends. The CDR3 has 17 residues. Germline V gene lookup returns CDR1 SGDLS and CDR2 YYNGEE. The CDR3 sequence: CASSVDHSGFSGNTIYF. CDR3 sequence (DNA): TGTGCCAGCAGCGTAGACCACAGCGGATTCTCTGGAAACACCATATATTTT.

J is TRBJ2-1 and V is TRBV2; 14 nucleotides match TRBD2. CDR1 and CDR2 (germline): SNHLY, FYNNEI. J lost 8 bases, V lost 6 bases, and 6 bases had no gene match. The CDR3 runs 15 residues. The CDR3 region is CASSGTSGRSDEQFF. The CDR3 nucleotides are TGTGCCAGCAGCGGGACTAGCGGGAGAAGCGATGAGCAGTTCTTC.

The chain carries TRBV6-4 and TRBJ2-1; 8 nucleotides line up with TRBD2. The CDR3 is made up of 16 amino acids. Germline-derived CDR1 and CDR2 are MRHNA and SNTAGT. The ends lost 8 bases at V and 9 bases at J; junction bases unmatched: 18. CDR3 in amino acids: CASSLTKTGGPGEQFF. Here the CDR3 DNA reads TGTGCCAGCTCCCTAACGAAAACGGGAGGGCCAGGTGAGCAGTTCTTC.

The chain joins TRBV7-2 to TRBJ1-5; 7 bases fit TRBD1. There are 17 residues in the CDR3. Germline V CDR1 and CDR2: SGHTA, FQGNSA. The J segment lost 5 bases and the V segment lost 4 bases, leaving 14 bases of the junction unmatched. The CDR3 nucleotides read TGTGCCAGCAGCTCATACCCACTCGACAGGGTTGATCAGCCCCAGCATTTT. This codes for CASSSYPLDRVDQPQHF.

The chain joins TRBV27 to TRBJ2-3, with 11 bases fitting TRBD2. The CDR3 runs to 15 residues. Germline values: CDR1 MNHEY, CDR2 SMNVEV (reference sequence). The V segment lost 5 bases and the J segment 4 bases; nucleotides outside the gene matches: 5. CDR3 protein: CASSSGLAGSDTQYF. CDR3 nucleotides: TGTGCCAGCAGTAGTGGACTAGCGGGTTCAGATACGCAGTATTTT.

The CDR3 DNA reads TGCGCCAGCAGCCAAACCTCCGGGACTAGAGTATCGCAGTACTTC. Translating it yields CASSQTSGTRVSQYF. The rearrangement links TRBV4-1 to TRBJ2-7, with 8 bases identical to TRBD2. Trimming at V came to 2 bases and at J to 9 bases, leaving 12 bases not matched to a gene. Germline V gene sequence: CDR1 MGHRA, CDR2 YSYEKL. The CDR3 covers 15 residues.

This clone was picked up one time. The chain has TRBV4-2 and TRBJ2-1, with TRBD2 matching over 9 bases. The junction had 6 bases not matched to a gene; V was cut back by 3 bases and J by 3 bases. The CDR3 contains 16 residues. The V gene's germline CDR1 is LGHNA and CDR2 YNFKEQ. The CDR3 spells CASSQMLAGLYNEQFF. CDR3 DNA: TGTGCCAGCAGCCAGATGCTAGCGGGACTCTACAATGAGCAGTTCTTC.

The V and J genes are TRBV7-9 and TRBJ2-7; 7 bases agree with TRBD1. V lost 6 bases, J lost 1 base, and 9 bases stayed unmatched. In germline, CDR1 is SEHNR, CDR2 FQNEAQ (reference sequence). The CDR3 length is 15 residues. CDR3 residues: CASSLGQLISYEQYF. CDR3 nucleotides: TGTGCCAGCAGTTTGGGACAGTTAATTTCCTACGAGCAGTACTTC.

This clone was recorded once. The chain employs TRBV6-6 and TRBJ2-5, with D tentatively TRBD2 (6 bases). In germline, CDR1 is MNHNY, CDR2 SVGAGI (reference sequence). V was cut by 6 bases and J by 5 bases, with 16 bases left in between. This CDR3 comprises 14 residues. In DNA form, the CDR3 reads TGTGCCAGCAGCTACGAGTGGGGGAGGGAGACCCAGTACTTC. This codes for CASSYEWGRETQYF.

This chain links TRBV7-8 with TRBJ2-1; TRBD2 aligns across 11 bases. Germline V gene data show CDR1 as SGHVS and CDR2 as FQNEAQ. The CDR3 totals 18 residues. With V trimmed by 0 bases and J by 0 bases, 4 bases remained unmatched. CDR3 in amino acids: CASSLALAGGYSYNEQFF. CDR3 sequence (DNA): TGTGCCAGCAGCTTAGCTCTAGCGGGAGGTTACTCCTACAATGAGCAGTTCTTC.

This clone was seen once. CDR3 DNA sequence: TGTGCCAGCAGCTTGGACGGGACTAGTGCAGATACGCAGTATTTT. Protein sequence: CASSLDGTSADTQYF. This chain joins TRBV5-4 and TRBJ2-3; 8 nucleotides align to TRBD2. V was pared by 0 bases and J by 4 bases, with 4 bases of the junction left unmatched. The CDR3 extends over 15 amino acids. The germline V gene has CDR1 SGHNT and CDR2 YYREEE (reference sequence).

The rearrangement uses TRBV19 and TRBJ2-7; a possible D gene is TRBD2 (6 bases). The CDR3 contains 13 residues. Trimming left V 5 bases short and J 6 bases short, with 14 bases between. The germline V gene has CDR1 LNHDA and CDR2 SQIVND (reference sequence). The CDR3 coding sequence is TGTGCCAGTAGTCGGGGAGGCCCGGGCGAGCAGTACTTC. Translating it yields CASSRGGPGEQYF.

V and J are TRBV27 and TRBJ1-1; maybe TRBD1 (5 bases). The CDR3 is 15 residues long. Germline V gene sequence: CDR1 MNHEY, CDR2 SMNVEV (reference sequence). V dropped 5 bases and J dropped 3 bases, with 16 bases sitting between them. CDR3 sequence reads: CASSPWTGGHTEAFF. As DNA, the CDR3 is TGTGCCAGCAGTCCCTGGACGGGGGGTCACACTGAAGCTTTCTTT.

V is TRBV7-2 and J is TRBJ1-5, with D perhaps TRBD1 (5 bases). The germline V gene encodes CDR1 SGHTA and CDR2 FQGNSA. CDR3 length: 16 residues. With 8 bases removed from V and 7 bases from J, the gap between germline ends came to 24 bases. CDR3: CASSENGGEVGQPQHF. The CDR3, as DNA: TGTGCCAGCTCGGAAAACGGGGGAGAGGTCGGGCAGCCCCAGCATTTT.

This clone has a single count. The chain uses TRBV4-1 and TRBJ2-1; no firm D call. V was clipped by 1 base and J by 0 bases, with 7 bases between them. The CDR3 contains 15 residues. Germline V CDR1 and CDR2: MGHRA, YSYEKL. DNA for the CDR3: TGCGCCAGCAGCCAAGTGCGGAGCTCCTACAATGAGCAGTTCTTC. This translates into CASSQVRSSYNEQFF.

The chain joins TRBV19 to TRBJ1-2; D is undetermined. The germline CDR1 and CDR2 sequences are LNHDA and SQIVND (reference sequence). V was trimmed by 3 bases and J by 0 bases, leaving 11 bases between them. The CDR3 sequence is 15 residues long. The CDR3 DNA follows: TGTGCCAGTAGTATGGCAAGTGAAACTAACTATGGCTACACCTTC. As protein: CASSMASETNYGYTF.

V gene TRBV4-2 combines with J gene TRBJ2-7; D not certain. Germline V lookup: CDR1 LGHNA, CDR2 YNFKEQ. The CDR3 contains 13 residues. The V gene lost 2 bases and the J gene lost 0 bases, with 5 bases spanning the gap. The CDR3 DNA is TGTGCCAGCAGCCAACCCGGCTCCTACGAGCAGTACTTC. It codes for CASSQPGSYEQYF.

This sequence joins TRBV5-6 and TRBJ2-1, with 14 bases identical to TRBD2. The CDR3 runs 16 residues. V was pared by 4 bases and J by 3 bases, with 3 bases of the junction left unmatched. The germline V gene encodes CDR1 SGHDT and CDR2 YYEEEE. The CDR3 bases are TGTGCCAGCAGCCCGGGACTAGCGGGAGTCTACAATGAGCAGTTCTTC. It specifies CASSPGLAGVYNEQFF.

The V and J genes are TRBV5-4 and TRBJ2-2; TRBD2 matches 7 bases. The trim removed 5 bases at V and 6 bases at J, leaving 16 bases unmatched. Germline V gives CDR1 SGHNT, CDR2 YYREEE (reference sequence). The length of the CDR3 is 17 residues. The CDR3 region is CASSTTGGRALAGELFF. The DNA for the CDR3 is TGTGCCAGCAGTACCACTGGGGGGAGGGCCTTGGCCGGGGAGCTGTTTTTT.

This CDR3 reads CASGLSSGSAETQYF. CDR3 nucleotides: TGTGCTAGTGGTTTGTCTTCGGGGTCAGCAGAGACCCAGTACTTC. The V and J genes are TRBV12-5 and TRBJ2-5; D might be TRBD2 (5 bases). This CDR3 has 15 residues. Germline CDR1 and CDR2: LGHNT and FRNRAP. Deletions cut 2 bases from V and 4 bases from J, with 14 bases between.

The chain uses TRBV9 and TRBJ2-2, with 8 bases that match TRBD2. V lost 0 bases to trimming and J lost 1 base; unmatched junction nucleotides: 2. Germline V gene data show CDR1 as SGDLS and CDR2 as YYNGEE. The CDR3 has 16 amino acids. In DNA form, the CDR3 reads TGTGCCAGCAGCGTAGATCTAGCGGGGAACACCGGGGAGCTGTTTTTT. It encodes CASSVDLAGNTGELFF.

This chain links TRBV7-2 with TRBJ2-7, with D perhaps matching TRBD2 (6 bases). The CDR3 covers 15 residues. CDR1 SGHTA and CDR2 FQGNSA come from the germline V gene. V shed 0 bases and J shed 0 bases, with 9 bases lying between them. The CDR3, as DNA: TGTGCCAGCAGCTTAGCGGGAGGACCCTCCTACGAGCAGTACTTC. Amino acid sequence: CASSLAGGPSYEQYF.